Following are 8 T cell receptor beta chains from one sample sequenced in a study of lymphopenia after photon versus proton radiotherapy. Assay used: immunoSEQ multiplex PCR; TCRdb lists only in-frame clones, some missing. The table has 160,000 or so clones, 80% to 90% seen once; the top ten hold around 4.5%. The sample in question was peripheral blood, obtained from a patient treated with photon-based radiotherapy. These receptors were collected from a man aged 50 to 60 with gastric cancer.

The V and J genes are TRBV15 and TRBJ2-1; tentative D call: TRBD2 (6 bases). Trimming removed 0 bases at V and 15 bases at J, with 21 bases between. This CDR3 comprises 15 residues. Germline V gene data show CDR1 as LNHNV and CDR2 as YYDKDF (reference sequence). CDR3 sequence: CATSRDLGGAPLSFF. CDR3 nucleotides: TGTGCCACCAGCAGAGATCTGGGGGGAGCCCCCTTGTCGTTCTTC.

The chain carries TRBV13 and TRBJ2-7, with 9 bases lining up with TRBD2. CDR1 and CDR2 (germline): PRHDT, FYEKMQ (reference sequence). This CDR3 has 17 residues. The trim removed 0 bases at V and 0 bases at J, leaving 6 bases unmatched. CDR3 sequence (DNA): TGTGCCAGCAGCTTAGGGTCGACTAGCGGACCCTCCTACGAGCAGTACTTC. As protein: CASSLGSTSGPSYEQYF.

The chain uses TRBV6-5 and TRBJ1-5; D call uncertain. Germline V CDR1 and CDR2: MNHEY, SVGAGI. The CDR3 runs to 15 residues. Between the trimmed V and J ends, which lost 0 bases and 0 bases, there was a span of 6 bases. As DNA, the CDR3 is TGTGCCAGCAGTTACTCTGGAAATAGCAATCAGCCCCAGCATTTT. It encodes CASSYSGNSNQPQHF.

This clone was seen just once. The genes are TRBV6-5 and TRBJ2-5; TRBD2 agrees at 15 bases. Unmatched junction bases numbered 3, after V lost 6 bases and J lost 7 bases. Germline CDR1 is MNHEY and CDR2 is SVGAGI. This CDR3 region has 14 residues. The chain's CDR3 is CASRRGLAGGTQYF. For the CDR3, the DNA is TGTGCCAGCAGAAGGGGACTAGCGGGGGGGACCCAGTACTTC.

The chain has TRBV4-1 and TRBJ2-3; 8 nucleotides match TRBD2. Germline CDR1 and CDR2: MGHRA and YSYEKL. After removal of 0 bases from V and 3 bases from J, the junction contained 11 bases not matched to a gene. This CDR3 has 18 residues. The CDR3 sequence is CASSQEGRSGSFTDTQYF. DNA of the CDR3: TGCGCCAGCAGCCAAGAAGGGAGGAGCGGGAGTTTTACAGATACGCAGTATTTT.

The V and J genes are TRBV29-1 and TRBJ2-7; TRBD1 matches 7 bases. V was pared by 7 bases and J by 0 bases, with 6 bases of the junction left unmatched. The CDR3 is 13 amino acids. The germline gives CDR1 SQVTM, CDR2 ANQGSEA. DNA of the CDR3: TGCAGCGCCCTGACAGGGAACTCCTACGAGCAGTACTTC. Its translation is CSALTGNSYEQYF.

The rearrangement uses TRBV19 and TRBJ1-2; 8 bases are a match to TRBD1. CDR3 length equals 15 residues. Germline V gene sequence: CDR1 LNHDA, CDR2 SQIVND (reference sequence). V was clipped by 5 bases and J by 8 bases; unmatched bases: 13. DNA for the CDR3: TGTGCCAGTAGTCTTCAAGGGACAGGTCGGGGAGGCTACACCTTC. It yields the protein CASSLQGTGRGGYTF. The full variable domain, with the rest looked up from reference TRBV19 and TRBJ1-2, is DGGITQSPKYLFRKEGQNVTLSCEQNLNHDAMYWYRQDPGQGLRLIYYSQIVNDFQKGDIAEGYSVSREKKESFPLTVTSAQKNPTAFYLCASSLQGTGRGGYTFGSGTRLTVV.

V is TRBV28 and J is TRBJ2-3, with TRBD2 matching over 7 bases. The CDR3 consists of 17 residues. Germline values: CDR1 MDHEN, CDR2 SYDVKM. The J segment lost 0 bases and the V segment lost 6 bases, leaving 12 bases of the junction unmatched. CDR3 coding DNA: TGTGCCAGCAGCTCCCACGAACTAGCGAAGAGCACAGATACGCAGTATTTT. Protein: CASSSHELAKSTDTQYF.